Each of the 27 T cell receptor beta chains below was sequenced from the same sample in a study of low-dose radiotherapy and immunotherapy resistance in tumors. Time point described: after trial treatment. This sample's treatment: LDRT plus nivolumab, ipilimumab, low-dose cyclophosphamide and aspirin (RACIN trial). First-strand cDNA relied on TRAV- and TRBV-specific primers spanning alpha and beta chains. With a V-primer adapter and a constant-region primer, TCRs were amplified for 20 to 25 PCR cycles. Using its own MiXCR run on the reads, TCRdb lists one record per CDR3 protein. This sample yields 39,000 or so distinct CDR3 sequences, of which under 25% are seen a single time; about 9.2% belongs to the top ten. The specimen comprised PBMCs, sampled after low-dose radiotherapy plus immunotherapy. Receptor source: a female donor with ovarian cancer.

At least ten counts were recorded for this clonotype. The rearrangement uses TRBV6-6 and TRBJ1-1; D remains unclear. Germline V gives CDR1 MNHNY, CDR2 SVGAGI (reference sequence). Trimming removed 7 bases from V and 1 base from J, with 10 bases in between. The CDR3 runs 13 residues. The DNA for the CDR3 is TGTGCCAGCACCCTAGACGGGAACACTGAAGCTTTCTTT. Translating it yields CASTLDGNTEAFF.

Judged by abundance, this clonotype is medium-sized (0.01 to 0.1%). The chain couples TRBV6-1 to TRBJ1-2; the match to TRBD1 covers 9 bases. CDR1 MNHNS and CDR2 SASEGT come from the germline V gene. The junction had 12 bases not matched to a gene; V was cut back by 5 bases and J by 8 bases. CDR3 size: 15 residues. CDR3 coding DNA: TGTGCCAGCAGTCCACAGGGGGCCTACTGGGAGGGCTACACCTTC. Its translation: CASSPQGAYWEGYTF.

This clonotype was counted ten times or more. The rearrangement uses TRBV2 and TRBJ2-2; TRBD1 aligns across 8 bases. CDR1 is SNHLY, CDR2 FYNNEI, per germline. V gave up 4 bases and J gave up 7 bases; unmatched junction bases: 8. This CDR3 region has 15 residues. This CDR3 reads CASSGQGMGYGELFF. The CDR3 region has the DNA TGTGCCAGCAGTGGACAGGGGATGGGGTACGGGGAGCTGTTTTTT.

This clonotype was detected ten times or more. The chain is built from TRBV21-1 and TRBJ1-2; no check of the table's D call, TRBD1, against the DNA was made. TRBV21-1 is a pseudogene locus. This CDR3 is built from 17 residues. This CDR3 is CASSPGPIGFTNYGYTF. As DNA, the CDR3 is TGTGCCAGCAGCCCGGGACCCATCGGGTTCACTAACTATGGCTACACCTTC.

This clonotype came up many times. The likely explanation is a read error, given a far larger clone one base away. The chain links TRBV30 to TRBJ2-1, with D possibly being TRBD1 or TRBD2 (6 bases each). Germline V gene data show CDR1 as GTSNPN and CDR2 as SVGIG (reference sequence). Between the trimmed V and J ends, which lost 5 bases and 10 bases, there was a span of 21 bases. The CDR3 runs to 14 residues. In DNA, the CDR3 is TGTGCCTGGTCTCTGAGGGGGGACTCCTACGAGCAGTTCTTC. Its protein is CAWSLRGDSYEQFF.

Ten or more counts support this clonotype. V and J are TRBV27 and TRBJ2-2, with TRBD2 identical over 7 bases. The CDR3 runs to 13 residues. Germline V gene data show CDR1 as MNHEY and CDR2 as SMNVEV (reference sequence). J was trimmed by 5 bases and V by 6 bases; bases with no gene match: 3. The CDR3 DNA reads as TGTGCCAGCAGGGGGGGGGAAACCGGGGAGCTGTTTTTT. Translation gives CASRGGETGELFF.

This clonotype was recorded many times. The chain is built from TRBV20-1 and TRBJ2-7; no clear D. The CDR3 spans 11 residues. V dropped 1 base and J dropped 7 bases, with 8 bases sitting between them. The germline V gene has CDR1 DFQATT and CDR2 SNEGSKA (reference sequence). The CDR3 spells CSARVVGEQYF. DNA for the CDR3: TGCAGTGCTAGAGTGGTAGGGGAGCAGTACTTC.

The V gene is TRBV2, the J gene TRBJ1-2; D remains ambiguous. Per germline, CDR1 SNHLY and CDR2 FYNNEI. The V end was cut by 5 bases, the J end by 7 bases, with 8 bases between. The CDR3 loop spans 11 amino acids. CDR3 amino acids: CASSLNTGYTF. The CDR3 nucleotides are TGTGCCAGCAGTCTTAACACTGGCTACACCTTC.

The V call is TRBV7-9, the J call TRBJ2-2, with TRBD1 matching over 9 bases. The CDR3 extends over 14 amino acids. Looked up from germline, CDR1 is SEHNR and CDR2 is FQNEAQ (reference sequence). V shed 5 bases and J 6 bases; nucleotides not matched to a gene: 4. CDR3 DNA sequence: TGTGCCAGCAGCACAGGGGGCATGGCCGGGGAGCTGTTTTTT. It is translated as CASSTGGMAGELFF.

The chain is built from TRBV5-1 and TRBJ1-2; the D is unclear. Germline V gives CDR1 SGHRS, CDR2 YFSETQ. The CDR3 runs to 15 residues. V was pared by 0 bases and J by 3 bases, with 12 bases between. The CDR3 loop reads CASSLAGLGDYGYTF. CDR3 DNA sequence: TGCGCCAGCAGCTTGGCCGGCCTTGGGGACTATGGCTACACCTTC.

This clonotype was counted a single time. It differs at one base from a far larger clone, so likely a read error. The rearrangement links TRBV5-8 to TRBJ2-7, with D perhaps matching TRBD2 (6 bases). Germline V gives CDR1 SGHTS, CDR2 YDEGEE. V lost 1 base and J lost 6, with 17 bases in between. The CDR3 has 15 residues. The CDR3 bases are TGTGCCAGCAGCTTGTCGTGGGCGCGGGGCCCCGAGCAGTACTTC. This sequence encodes CASSLSWARGPEQYF.

This clonotype was recorded at least ten times. V gene TRBV7-2 combines with J gene TRBJ1-6, with a tentative D call TRBD1 (5 bases). CDR3 size: 14 residues. Germline CDR1 SGHTA, CDR2 FQGNSA. The ends were cut back, 7 bases at V and 9 bases at J, with 16 bases in the middle. The CDR3 nucleotides read TGTGCCAGCACCCCTCGCAGGGATGCTTCACCCCTCCACTTT. Amino acids: CASTPRRDASPLHF. Supplemented by reference TRBV7-2 and TRBJ1-6, the full variable domain reads GAGVSQSPSNKVTEKGKDVELRCDPISGHTALYWYRQSLGQGLEFLIYFQGNSAPDKSGLPSDRFSAERTGGSVSTLTIQRTQQEDSAVYLCASTPRRDASPLHFGNGTRLTVT.

By its share, this clonotype is medium-sized. The chain couples TRBV6-4 to TRBJ1-2, with a weak D call TRBD1 (6 bases). V lost 0 bases and J 3 bases, leaving 11 bases between the germline ends. The CDR3 has 15 residues. The germline V gene encodes CDR1 MRHNA and CDR2 SNTAGT. The CDR3 coding sequence is TGTGCCAGCAGTGACTCCCCAGGGGCGGACTATGGCTACACCTTC. Protein sequence: CASSDSPGADYGYTF.

This clonotype was recorded many times. V is TRBV4-1 and J is TRBJ1-1; D perhaps matches TRBD1 (6 bases). Trimming removed 0 bases at V and 0 bases at J, with 8 bases between. This CDR3 has 15 amino acids. Looked up from germline, CDR1 is MGHRA and CDR2 is YSYEKL. The CDR3 nucleotides are TGCGCCAGCAGCCAAGACAGGGGAATGAACACTGAAGCTTTCTTT. It translates to CASSQDRGMNTEAFF.

This clonotype was observed many times. The V and J genes are TRBV6-1 and TRBJ1-1; 10 bases map to TRBD1. Trimming took 4 bases from V and 4 from J; bases not matched to a gene: 6. This CDR3 has 15 amino acids. Germline CDR1 reads MNHNS; CDR2 reads SASEGT. CDR3 sequence: CASSGPRTGGTEAFF. The CDR3, as DNA: TGTGCCAGCAGTGGACCGCGGACAGGGGGCACTGAAGCTTTCTTT.

This clonotype was recorded many times. This chain connects TRBV3-1 to TRBJ2-1; 10 bases are a match to TRBD2. CDR1 and CDR2 from the germline V gene are LGHDT and YNNKEL (reference sequence). The CDR3 has 17 residues. Trimming removed 0 bases from V and 8 bases from J; junction bases left unmatched: 10. The CDR3 protein is CASSQDRIAGGVDEQFF. The CDR3 bases are TGTGCCAGCAGCCAAGATAGAATAGCGGGAGGTGTCGATGAGCAGTTCTTC.

On this clonotype itself: It differs at one base from a far larger clone, so likely a read error. The chain combines TRBV28 with TRBJ2-7; 7 bases match TRBD1. CDR1 and CDR2 (germline): MDHEN, SYDVKM. The CDR3 has 13 amino acids. The V segment lost 6 bases and the J segment 7 bases; nucleotides outside the gene matches: 9. CDR3 nucleotide sequence: TGTGCCAGCAGCACCCAAGGGGGCAATGAGCAGTACTTC. As protein: CASSTQGGNEQYF.

This clonotype was picked up many times. The chain joins TRBV11-2 to TRBJ1-1; TRBD1 is a possible D gene (6 bases). Germline values: CDR1 SGHAT, CDR2 FQNNGV. The CDR3 contains 13 residues. Trimming pared 4 bases from V and 2 bases from J, leaving 8 bases between. CDR3 coding DNA: TGTGCCAGCAGCTGGACAGATAACACTGAAGCTTTCTTT. As protein: CASSWTDNTEAFF.

Many counts were recorded for this clonotype. The J gene is TRBJ1-2, the V gene TRBV27; the match to TRBD1 covers 7 bases. Losses at the gene ends were 5 bases for V and 4 bases for J; bases not matched to a gene: 4. This CDR3 has 13 amino acids. CDR1 and CDR2 from the germline V gene are MNHEY and SMNVEV (reference sequence). CDR3 nucleotide sequence: TGTGCCAGCAGTCCTTGGGACAGCTATGGCTACACCTTC. It codes for CASSPWDSYGYTF.

This clonotype appeared many times. This rearrangement joins TRBV5-1 to TRBJ2-1; the D gene could be TRBD1 or TRBD2 (6 bases each). Per the germline V gene, CDR1 is SGHRS and CDR2 is YFSETQ. CDR3 length: 16 residues. The germline V and J ends were trimmed by 4 bases and 7 bases, with 21 bases remaining between them. This CDR3 is CASSPHLGGFGNEQFF. As DNA, the CDR3 is TGCGCCAGCAGCCCGCACCTGGGGGGCTTTGGAAATGAGCAGTTCTTC.

This clonotype was detected many times. The chain is built from TRBV10-3 and TRBJ1-1; maybe TRBD1 (5 bases). Per germline, CDR1 ENHRY and CDR2 SYGVKD. Trimming shortened V by 6 bases and J by 1 base, and 15 bases separated the two germline ends. The CDR3 runs to 15 residues. The CDR3: CAISPKGQGNTEAFF. In DNA, the CDR3 is TGTGCCATCAGCCCCAAGGGCCAGGGGAACACTGAAGCTTTCTTT.

Ten or more counts support this clonotype. The V call is TRBV6-2 or TRBV6-3, the J call TRBJ2-7, with D hard to call. The CDR3 is 12 amino acids. Per germline, CDR1 MNHEY and CDR2 SVGEGT. The ends were cut back, 5 bases at V and 3 bases at J, with 8 bases in the middle. CDR3 nucleotide sequence: TGTGCCAGCAGTCACCCCATCTACGAGCAGTACTTC. Residues: CASSHPIYEQYF.

This clonotype was found many times. The V gene is TRBV7-6, the J gene TRBJ1-4; D gene uncertain. Trimming stripped 3 bases from V and 5 bases from J, with 4 bases between. The CDR3 is 12 residues long. The germline V gene has CDR1 SGHVS and CDR2 FNYEAQ. In DNA form, the CDR3 reads TGTGCCAGCAGCTTCCAGAATGAAAAACTGTTTTTT. Protein sequence: CASSFQNEKLFF.

Of note for this clonotype: A read error is possible here, since a much larger clone lies one base away. The rearrangement joins TRBV9 to TRBJ2-5; 7 positions match TRBD1. This CDR3 region has 16 residues. The germline V gene encodes CDR1 SGDLS and CDR2 YYNGEE. The CDR3 nucleotides are TGTGCCAGCAGCGTGGATGGCAGGGGGTACCAAGAGTCCCAGTACTTC. Translation gives CASSVDGRGYQESQYF.

This clonotype was counted many times. The genes are TRBV7-9 and TRBJ2-3; D not resolved. The V and J ends lost 0 bases and 2 bases respectively, with 3 bases between them. The CDR3 totals 13 residues. Germline assignment: CDR1 SEHNR and CDR2 FQNEAQ (reference sequence). CDR3 DNA sequence: TGTGCCAGCAGCTTAGCGCCCACAGATACGCAGTATTTT. It is translated as CASSLAPTDTQYF.

This clonotype was counted at least ten times. Here the CDR3 DNA reads TGTGCCAGCAGTCACAGGGAGGGCGAAAAACTGTTTTTT. Translation: CASSHREGEKLFF. The chain combines TRBV6-1 with TRBJ1-4; possible D gene TRBD1, 6 bases. CDR1 and CDR2 from the germline V gene are MNHNS and SASEGT. The V end lost 5 bases, the J end lost 8 bases, and 12 bases lay between the germline ends. The CDR3 extends over 13 amino acids.

This clonotype was found many times. CDR3 sequence (DNA): TGTGCCAGCAGCTTGCAGGACAGTCTCTATGGCTACACCTTC. Amino acid sequence: CASSLQDSLYGYTF. The V gene is TRBV5-4, the J gene TRBJ1-2, with D possibly matching TRBD1 (6 bases). This CDR3 is 14 amino acids long. The V end was cut by 1 base, the J end by 4 bases, with 11 bases between. Germline loops: CDR1 SGHNT, CDR2 YYREEE (reference sequence).